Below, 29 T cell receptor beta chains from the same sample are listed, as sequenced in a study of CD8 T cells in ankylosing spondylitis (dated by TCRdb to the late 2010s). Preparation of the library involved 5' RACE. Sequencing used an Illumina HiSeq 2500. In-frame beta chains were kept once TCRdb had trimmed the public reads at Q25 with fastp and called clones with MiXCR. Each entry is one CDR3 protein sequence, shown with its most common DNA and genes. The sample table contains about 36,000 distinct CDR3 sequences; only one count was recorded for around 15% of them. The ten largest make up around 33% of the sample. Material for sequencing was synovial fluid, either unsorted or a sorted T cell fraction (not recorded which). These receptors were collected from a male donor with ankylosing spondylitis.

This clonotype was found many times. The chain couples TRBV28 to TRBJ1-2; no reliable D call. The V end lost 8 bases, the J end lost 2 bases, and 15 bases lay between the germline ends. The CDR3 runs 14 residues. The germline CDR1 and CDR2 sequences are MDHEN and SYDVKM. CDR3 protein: CASSTWTDNYGYTF. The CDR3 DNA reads TGTGCCAGCTCAACCTGGACGGACAACTATGGCTACACCTTC.

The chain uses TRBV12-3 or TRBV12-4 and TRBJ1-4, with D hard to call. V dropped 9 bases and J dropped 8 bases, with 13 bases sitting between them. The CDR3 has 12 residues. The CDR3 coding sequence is TGTGCCAGTTTGTATCGGGGAGAAAAACTGTTTTTT. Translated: CASLYRGEKLFF.

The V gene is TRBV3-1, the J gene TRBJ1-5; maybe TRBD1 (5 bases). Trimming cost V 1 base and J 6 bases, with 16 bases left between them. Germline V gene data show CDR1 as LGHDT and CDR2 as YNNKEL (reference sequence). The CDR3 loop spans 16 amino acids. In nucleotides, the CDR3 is TGTGCCAGCAGCCAAGGCTTTTGGGGGAATTCTCAGCCCCAGCATTTT. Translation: CASSQGFWGNSQPQHF. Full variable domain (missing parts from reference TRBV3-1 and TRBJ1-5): DTAVSQTPKYLVTQMGNDKSIKCEQNLGHDTMYWYKQDSKKFLKIMFSYNNKELIINETVPNRFSPKSPDKAHLNLHINSLELGDSAVYFCASSQGFWGNSQPQHFGDGTRLSIL.

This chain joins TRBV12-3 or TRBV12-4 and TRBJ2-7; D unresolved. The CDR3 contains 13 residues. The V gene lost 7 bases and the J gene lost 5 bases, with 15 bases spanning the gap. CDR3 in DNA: TGTGCCAGCACATCGGATTCCCCAAACGAGCAGTACTTC. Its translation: CASTSDSPNEQYF.

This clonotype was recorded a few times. CDR3 sequence: CASSPYTLGYYGYTF. The CDR3, as DNA: TGTGCCAGCTCACCATATACACTAGGATACTATGGCTACACCTTC. The V gene is TRBV18, the J gene TRBJ1-2; D gene ambiguous. The V gene lost 2 bases and the J gene lost 3 bases, with 13 bases spanning the gap. Germline CDR1 is KGHSH and CDR2 is LQKENI. The CDR3 contains 15 residues.

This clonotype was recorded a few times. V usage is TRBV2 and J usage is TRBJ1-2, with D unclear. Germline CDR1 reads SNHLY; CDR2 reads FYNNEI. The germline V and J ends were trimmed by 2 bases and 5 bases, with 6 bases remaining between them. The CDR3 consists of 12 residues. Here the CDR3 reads CASSERGYGYTF. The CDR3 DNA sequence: TGTGCCAGCAGTGAACGAGGTTATGGCTACACCTTC.

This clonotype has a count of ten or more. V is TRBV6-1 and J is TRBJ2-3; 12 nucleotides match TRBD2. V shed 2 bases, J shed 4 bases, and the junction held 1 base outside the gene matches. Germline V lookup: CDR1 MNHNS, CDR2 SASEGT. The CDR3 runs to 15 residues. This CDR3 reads CASSELAGGPDTQYF. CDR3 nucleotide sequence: TGTGCCAGCAGTGAACTAGCGGGGGGGCCAGATACGCAGTATTTT.

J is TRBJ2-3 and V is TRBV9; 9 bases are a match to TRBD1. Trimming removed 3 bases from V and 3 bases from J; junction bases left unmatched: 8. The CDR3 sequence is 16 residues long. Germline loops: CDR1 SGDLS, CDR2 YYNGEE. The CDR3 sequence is CASSALTGGGTDTQYF. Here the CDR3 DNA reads TGTGCCAGCAGCGCCCTCACAGGGGGCGGGACAGATACGCAGTATTTT. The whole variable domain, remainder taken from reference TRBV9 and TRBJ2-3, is DSGVTQTPKHLITATGQRVTLRCSPRSGDLSVYWYQQSLDQGLQFLIQYYNGEERAKGNILERFSAQQFPDLHSELNLSSLELGDSALYFCASSALTGGGTDTQYFGPGTRLTVL.

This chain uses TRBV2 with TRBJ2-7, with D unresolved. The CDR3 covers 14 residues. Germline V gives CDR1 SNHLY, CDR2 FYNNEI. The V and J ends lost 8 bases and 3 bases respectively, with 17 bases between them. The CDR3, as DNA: TGTGCCAGCGCAGGAGACAACAGTGGCTACGAGCAGTACTTC. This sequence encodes CASAGDNSGYEQYF.

In DNA, the CDR3 is TGTGCCACCAGCAGAGTGTATTCGGGATTCTACGAGCAGTACTTC. Translation gives CATSRVYSGFYEQYF. The genes are TRBV15 and TRBJ2-7; D might be TRBD2 (5 bases). The V end was cut by 1 base, the J end by 3 bases, with 13 bases between. The CDR3 loop spans 15 amino acids. The germline gives CDR1 LNHNV, CDR2 YYDKDF (reference sequence). Full variable domain (remainder filled in from reference TRBV15 and TRBJ2-7): DAMVIQNPRYQVTQFGKPVTLSCSQTLNHNVMYWYQQKSSQAPKLLFHYYDKDFNNEADTPDNFQSRRPNTSFCFLDIRSPGLGDTAMYLCATSRVYSGFYEQYFGPGTRLTVT.

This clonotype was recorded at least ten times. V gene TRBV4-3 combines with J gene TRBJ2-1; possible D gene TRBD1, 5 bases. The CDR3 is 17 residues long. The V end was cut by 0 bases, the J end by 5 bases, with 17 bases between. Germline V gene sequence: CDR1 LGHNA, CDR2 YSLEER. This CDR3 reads CASSQEPHRSPNNEQFF. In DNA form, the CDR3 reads TGCGCCAGCAGCCAAGAACCCCACAGGTCCCCGAACAATGAGCAGTTCTTC.

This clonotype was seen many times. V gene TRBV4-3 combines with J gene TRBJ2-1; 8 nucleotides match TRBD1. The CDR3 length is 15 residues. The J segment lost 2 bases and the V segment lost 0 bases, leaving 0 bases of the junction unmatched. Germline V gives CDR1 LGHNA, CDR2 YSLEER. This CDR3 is CASSQEQGAYNEQFF. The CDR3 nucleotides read TGCGCCAGCAGCCAAGAACAGGGGGCCTACAATGAGCAGTTCTTC.

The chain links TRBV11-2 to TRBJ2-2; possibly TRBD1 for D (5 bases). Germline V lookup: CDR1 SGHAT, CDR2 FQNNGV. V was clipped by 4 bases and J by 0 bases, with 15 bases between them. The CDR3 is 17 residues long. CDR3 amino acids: CASSSRKGSPNTGELFF. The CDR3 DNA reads TGTGCCAGCAGCTCCCGAAAGGGGTCTCCGAACACCGGGGAGCTGTTTTTT.

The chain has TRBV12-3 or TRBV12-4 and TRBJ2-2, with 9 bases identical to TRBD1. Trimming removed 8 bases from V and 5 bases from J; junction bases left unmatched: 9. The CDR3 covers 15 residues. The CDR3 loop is CASGRDRARTGELFF. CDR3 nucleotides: TGTGCCAGCGGGAGGGACAGGGCAAGAACCGGGGAGCTGTTTTTT.

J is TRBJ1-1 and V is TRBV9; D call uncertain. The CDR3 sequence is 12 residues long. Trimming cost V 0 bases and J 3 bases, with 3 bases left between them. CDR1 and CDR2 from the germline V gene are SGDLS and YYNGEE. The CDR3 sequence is CASSVVYTEAFF. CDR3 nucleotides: TGTGCCAGCAGCGTAGTGTACACTGAAGCTTTCTTT.

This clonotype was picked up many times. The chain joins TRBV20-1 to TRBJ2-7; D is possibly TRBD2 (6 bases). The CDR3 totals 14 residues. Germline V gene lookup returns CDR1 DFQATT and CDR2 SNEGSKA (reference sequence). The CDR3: CSLWGTGVSYEQYF. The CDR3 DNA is TGCAGCCTGTGGGGTACGGGAGTGTCATACGAGCAGTACTTC.

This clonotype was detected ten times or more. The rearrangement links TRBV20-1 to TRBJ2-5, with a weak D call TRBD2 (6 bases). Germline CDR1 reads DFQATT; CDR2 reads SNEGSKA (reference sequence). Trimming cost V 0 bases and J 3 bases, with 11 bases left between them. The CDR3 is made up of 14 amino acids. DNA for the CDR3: TGCAGTGCTAGAGAGGGGGGAGGAGAAGAGACCCAGTACTTC. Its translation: CSAREGGGEETQYF.

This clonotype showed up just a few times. The CDR3: CASSALGGNQPQHF. CDR3 nucleotides: TGTGCCAGCAGTGCCCTGGGTGGCAATCAGCCCCAGCATTTT. The J gene is TRBJ1-5, the V gene TRBV27; unclear D gene. The V gene's germline CDR1 is MNHEY and CDR2 SMNVEV (reference sequence). This CDR3 has 14 amino acids. Trimming shortened V by 5 bases and J by 2 bases, and 10 bases separated the two germline ends.

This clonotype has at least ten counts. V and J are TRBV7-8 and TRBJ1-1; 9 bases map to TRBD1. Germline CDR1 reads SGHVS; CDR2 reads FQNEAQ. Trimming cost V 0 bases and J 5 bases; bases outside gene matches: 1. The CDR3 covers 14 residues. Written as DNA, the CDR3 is TGTGCCAGCAGCTTAGCGGGACAGGGAACTGAAGCTTTCTTT. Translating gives CASSLAGQGTEAFF.

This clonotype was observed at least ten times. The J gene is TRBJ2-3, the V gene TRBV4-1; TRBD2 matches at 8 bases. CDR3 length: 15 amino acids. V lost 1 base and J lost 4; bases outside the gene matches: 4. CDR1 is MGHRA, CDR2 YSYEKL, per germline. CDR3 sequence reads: CASSQAGGPADTQYF. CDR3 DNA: TGCGCCAGCAGCCAAGCGGGAGGGCCTGCAGATACGCAGTATTTT.

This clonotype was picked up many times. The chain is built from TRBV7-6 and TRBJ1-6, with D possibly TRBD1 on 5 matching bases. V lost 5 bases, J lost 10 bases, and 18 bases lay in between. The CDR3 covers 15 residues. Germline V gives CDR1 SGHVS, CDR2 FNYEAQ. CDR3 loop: CASSPSGGVSSPLHF. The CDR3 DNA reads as TGTGCCAGCAGCCCCTCCGGGGGGGTGAGCTCACCCCTCCACTTT.

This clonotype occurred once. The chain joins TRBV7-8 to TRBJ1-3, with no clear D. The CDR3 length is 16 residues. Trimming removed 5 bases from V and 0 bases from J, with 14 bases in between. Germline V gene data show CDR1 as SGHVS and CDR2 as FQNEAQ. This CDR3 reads CASSITLMSSGNTIYF. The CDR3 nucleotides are TGTGCCAGCAGCATTACTTTAATGAGCTCTGGAAACACCATATATTTT.

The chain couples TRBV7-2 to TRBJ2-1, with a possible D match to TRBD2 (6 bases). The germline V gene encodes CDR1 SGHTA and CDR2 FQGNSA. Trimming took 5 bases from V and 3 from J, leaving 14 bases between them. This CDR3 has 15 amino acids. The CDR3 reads CASSPPGLNYNEQFF. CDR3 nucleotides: TGTGCCAGCAGCCCCCCGGGACTTAACTACAATGAGCAGTTCTTC.

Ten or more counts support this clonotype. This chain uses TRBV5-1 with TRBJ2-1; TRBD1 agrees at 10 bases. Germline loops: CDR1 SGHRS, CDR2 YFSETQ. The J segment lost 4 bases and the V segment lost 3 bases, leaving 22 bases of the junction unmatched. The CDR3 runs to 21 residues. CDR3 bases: TGCGCCAGCAGCTGGGGCCGGGACAGGGGCCCGGGAGGGAGATCATACAATGAGCAGTTCTTC. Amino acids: CASSWGRDRGPGGRSYNEQFF.

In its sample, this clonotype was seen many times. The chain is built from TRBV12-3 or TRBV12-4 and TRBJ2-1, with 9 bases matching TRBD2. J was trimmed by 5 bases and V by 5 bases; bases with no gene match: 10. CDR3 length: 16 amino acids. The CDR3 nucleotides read TGTGCCAGCAGTCCGTCCGGCGGGGGGGAAGACAATGAGCAGTTCTTC. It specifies CASSPSGGGEDNEQFF.

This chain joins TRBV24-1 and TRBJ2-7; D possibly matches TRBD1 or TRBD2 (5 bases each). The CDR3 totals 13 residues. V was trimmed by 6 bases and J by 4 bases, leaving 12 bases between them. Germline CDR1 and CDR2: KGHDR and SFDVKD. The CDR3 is CATSPGRTYEQYF. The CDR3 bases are TGTGCCACCAGTCCGGGACGGACTTACGAGCAGTACTTC.

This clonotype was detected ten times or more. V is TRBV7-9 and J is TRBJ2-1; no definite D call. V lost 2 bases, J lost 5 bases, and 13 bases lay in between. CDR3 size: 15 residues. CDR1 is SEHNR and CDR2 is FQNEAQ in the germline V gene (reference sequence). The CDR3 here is CASSLLARPDNEQFF. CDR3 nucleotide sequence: TGTGCCAGCAGCTTATTGGCACGCCCCGACAATGAGCAGTTCTTC.

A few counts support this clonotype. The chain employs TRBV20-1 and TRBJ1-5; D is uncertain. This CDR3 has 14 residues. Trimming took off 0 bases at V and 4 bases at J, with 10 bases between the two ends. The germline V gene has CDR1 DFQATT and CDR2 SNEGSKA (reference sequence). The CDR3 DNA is TGCAGTGCTAGAGATCATGCGGAGAATCAGCCCCAGCATTTT. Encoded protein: CSARDHAENQPQHF.

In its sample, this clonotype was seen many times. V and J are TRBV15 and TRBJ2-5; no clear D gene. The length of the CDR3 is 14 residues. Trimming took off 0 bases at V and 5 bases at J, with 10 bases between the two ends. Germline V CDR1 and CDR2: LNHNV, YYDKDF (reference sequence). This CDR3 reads CATSRDASIETQYF. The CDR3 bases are TGTGCCACCAGCAGAGATGCGAGTATTGAGACCCAGTACTTC. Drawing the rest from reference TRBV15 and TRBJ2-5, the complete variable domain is DAMVIQNPRYQVTQFGKPVTLSCSQTLNHNVMYWYQQKSSQAPKLLFHYYDKDFNNEADTPDNFQSRRPNTSFCFLDIRSPGLGDTAMYLCATSRDASIETQYFGPGTRLLVL.